This TCR beta chain was recovered during a study of shared clonotypes between healthy human individuals. This clone was seen a few times. CD4+ cells were split into CD45RA+ naive and CD45RA-negative memory subsets. Sorted subsets were amplified in replicate PCRs using 200 to 250 ng DNA, 25,000 to 30,000 T cell genomes. Assay: immunoSEQ multiplex PCR; the TCRdb copy retains only in-frame clones and omits some. This sample has about 980,000 clones, with 70% to 85% found just once. The CDR3 length is 16 residues. CDR1 MDHEN and CDR2 SYDVKM come from the germline V gene. The V and J ends lost 6 bases and 0 bases respectively, with 12 bases between them.

The sample taken for sequencing was memory CD4+ T cells sorted from blood. Subset in this sample: CD45RA-negative fraction. This chain connects TRBV28 to TRBJ2-6; either TRBD1 or TRBD2 may supply D (5 bases each). This receptor was identified in a man aged 18 to 29 in good health. The CDR3 region is CASSRDRYSGANVLTF. DNA for the CDR3: TGTGCCAGCAGCCGGGACCGTTACTCTGGGGCCAACGTCCTGACTTTC.